This T cell receptor beta chain was identified during a study of blood T cell repertoires in COVID-19. A single count supports this clone. Germline CDR1 reads SGHTA; CDR2 reads FQGNSA. The trim removed 4 bases at V and 5 bases at J, leaving 8 bases unmatched. This CDR3 is 16 amino acids long. Method: immunoSEQ multiplex PCR; TCRdb's copy keeps in-frame clones and lacks some. The table lists roughly 410,000 clones, 70% to 90% of them singletons. Sequenced sample: peripheral blood. This sequence was found in a woman in her 40s with COVID-19, enrolled during active disease. The chain links TRBV7-2 to TRBJ2-7, with TRBD2 identical over 13 bases. This chain's CDR3 is CASSSRLAGGSHEQYF. The CDR3 coding sequence is TGTGCCAGCAGCTCTCGACTAGCGGGAGGTTCCCACGAGCAGTACTTC.